The 3 T cell receptor beta chains below come from one sample, sequenced in a study of control samples from healthy donors and cancer patients (dated by TCRdb to the early 2020s). Libraries were made using the immunoSEQ multiplex PCR assay. Drawn from immuneACCESS, this table holds only the in-frame rearrangements with V and J called that TCRdb kept. Clones are partly lost; checked studies trace under half to an unresolved V gene and leave the rest unexplained. Across this sample there are 170,000 or so clones, with roughly 91% seen only once. The leading ten clones occupy almost 1.5% of the sample. The sequenced sample was blood. The receptors here all came from a man younger than 30 in good health.

This clone has a single count. This rearrangement joins TRBV4-1 to TRBJ1-4; D uncertain. V was pared by 0 bases and J by 4 bases, with 12 bases between. The CDR3 runs 16 residues. The germline V gene has CDR1 MGHRA and CDR2 YSYEKL. CDR3 nucleotide sequence: TGCGCCAGCAGCCAAGATAGAAGGGATATTAATGAAAAACTGTTTTTT. It encodes CASSQDRRDINEKLFF.

The V call is TRBV9, the J call TRBJ1-2, with D maybe TRBD1 (6 bases). This CDR3 region has 14 residues. Germline V gives CDR1 SGDLS, CDR2 YYNGEE. V was clipped by 3 bases and J by 12 bases, with 21 bases between them. The CDR3 is CASSGDGGRAVDTF. In DNA form, the CDR3 reads TGTGCCAGCAGCGGGGATGGGGGCAGGGCCGTTGACACCTTC.

The V and J genes are TRBV30 and TRBJ1-1; D may be TRBD1 (5 bases). Deletions cut 1 base from V and 0 bases from J, with 27 bases between. The CDR3 totals 20 residues. Per the germline V gene, CDR1 is GTSNPN and CDR2 is SVGIG (reference sequence). The CDR3 nucleotides are TGTGCCTGGAGTGGGGGGGACCGAGGTATACGACTACATATGAACACTGAAGCTTTCTTT. As protein: CAWSGGDRGIRLHMNTEAFF.